A selection of T cell receptor beta chains follows, all from one sample in a study of shared clonotypes between healthy human individuals. Assay: immunoSEQ multiplex PCR; the TCRdb copy retains only in-frame clones and omits some. The sample holds under 2,500,000 clones, around 95% seen once. Sequencing was performed on naive CD4+ T cells sorted from blood. These receptor sequences come from a young man in good health. Each CDR3 is given without its conserved first and last residue.

len: 11; j_gene: TRBJ1-1; v_gene: TRBV2; CDR3aa: ASMRNLNTEAF
len: 19; j_gene: TRBJ1-5; v_gene: TRBV2; CDR3aa: ASSERDSFPPSLHSNQPQH
len: 13; j_gene: TRBJ2-2; v_gene: TRBV5-4; CDR3aa: ASSLLTLDAGELF
len: 11; j_gene: TRBJ1-2; v_gene: TRBV30; CDR3aa: AWAPGRVYGYT
len: 12; j_gene: TRBJ2-7; v_gene: TRBV29-1; CDR3aa: SVDSGFGDLKQY
len: 12; j_gene: TRBJ2-1; v_gene: TRBV4-1; CDR3aa: ASSQEPRSNEQF
len: 16; j_gene: TRBJ1-1; v_gene: TRBV6-4; CDR3aa: ASSDLRDRGQLNTEAF
len: 11; j_gene: TRBJ1-3; v_gene: TRBV7-2; CDR3aa: ACSLFSGNTIY
len: 13; j_gene: TRBJ2-6; v_gene: TRBV2; CDR3aa: ASRYMSSGANVLT
len: 12; j_gene: TRBJ1-2; v_gene: TRBV6-1; CDR3aa: ASSTLTGGKGYT
len: 14; j_gene: TRBJ2-2; v_gene: TRBV7-6; CDR3aa: ASSLSASGNTGELF
len: 14; j_gene: TRBJ2-2; v_gene: TRBV28; CDR3aa: ASSLKQGAGTGELF
len: 11; j_gene: TRBJ1-2; v_gene: TRBV10-1; CDR3aa: ASSMDLNYGYT
len: 10; j_gene: TRBJ2-3; v_gene: TRBV10-3; CDR3aa: AISAKGDTQY
len: 14; j_gene: TRBJ2-1; v_gene: TRBV7-2; CDR3aa: ASSPIGTSGNNEQF
len: 11; j_gene: TRBJ1-2; v_gene: TRBV5-1; CDR3aa: ASSPRTEYGYT
len: 12; j_gene: TRBJ2-1; v_gene: TRBV7-9; CDR3aa: ASSLGEIYNEQF
len: 12; j_gene: TRBJ1-5; v_gene: TRBV5-1; CDR3aa: ASSPRAPGPNKH
len: 13; j_gene: TRBJ1-2; v_gene: TRBV7-2; CDR3aa: ASSLGQGAVYGYT
len: 11; j_gene: TRBJ1-1; v_gene: TRBV7-6; CDR3aa: ASSLAGPDEAF
len: 10; j_gene: TRBJ1-5; v_gene: TRBV5-4; CDR3aa: ASSLPLGPQH
len: 11; j_gene: TRBJ2-7; v_gene: TRBV7-8; CDR3aa: ASSLLPSYEQY
len: 15; j_gene: TRBJ1-4; v_gene: TRBV30; CDR3aa: AWSAPAPRDKEEKLF
len: 13; j_gene: TRBJ1-6; v_gene: TRBV9; CDR3aa: ASSVGTDYNSPLH
len: 14; j_gene: TRBJ1-4; v_gene: TRBV9; CDR3aa: ASSPWEASNNEKLF
len: 9; j_gene: TRBJ2-3; v_gene: TRBV20-1; CDR3aa: SAVGRDTQY
len: 13; j_gene: TRBJ1-1; v_gene: TRBV5-1; CDR3aa: ASSREGTMNTEAF
len: 12; j_gene: TRBJ2-5; v_gene: TRBV5-1; CDR3aa: ASSLVDSQETQY
len: 14; j_gene: TRBJ2-7; v_gene: TRBV11-2; CDR3aa: ASSPPMWRAYYEQY
len: 14; j_gene: TRBJ2-2; v_gene: TRBV30; CDR3aa: AWMRTGGFRTGELF
len: 10; j_gene: TRBJ2-1; v_gene: TRBV7-2; CDR3aa: ASSLERNEQF
len: 13; j_gene: TRBJ2-7; v_gene: TRBV7-2; CDR3aa: ASSLGQDRTYEQY
len: 9; j_gene: TRBJ2-5; v_gene: TRBV29-1; CDR3aa: SVAEGETQY
len: 10; j_gene: TRBJ2-2; v_gene: TRBV27; CDR3aa: ASRRNTGELF
len: 13; j_gene: TRBJ2-2; v_gene: TRBV7-2; CDR3aa: ASRKQVANTGELF
len: 14; j_gene: TRBJ2-3; v_gene: TRBV18; CDR3aa: ASSPWTSGNTDTQY
len: 14; j_gene: TRBJ2-5; v_gene: TRBV28; CDR3aa: ASSSFGTGGLETQY
len: 13; j_gene: TRBJ2-3; v_gene: TRBV14; CDR3aa: ASSLVVGSTDTQY
len: 12; j_gene: TRBJ1-5; v_gene: TRBV15; CDR3aa: ATSRGIEGQPQH
len: 11; j_gene: TRBJ1-6; v_gene: TRBV5-1; CDR3aa: ASRGQGNSPLH
len: 13; j_gene: TRBJ2-7; v_gene: TRBV7-2; CDR3aa: ASSFSGALLYEQY
len: 15; j_gene: TRBJ1-4; v_gene: TRBV28; CDR3aa: ASSFDRGRQGNEKLF
len: 9; j_gene: TRBJ2-7; v_gene: TRBV20-1; CDR3aa: SGSTGDEQY
len: 12; j_gene: TRBJ2-7; v_gene: TRBV6-5; CDR3aa: ASSYGTLAYEQY
len: 12; j_gene: TRBJ1-6; v_gene: TRBV28; CDR3aa: ASSLGGTGSPLH
len: 10; j_gene: TRBJ2-7; v_gene: TRBV10-3; CDR3aa: AISESTIEQY
len: 12; j_gene: TRBJ1-1; v_gene: TRBV5-1; CDR3aa: ASSLKGENTEAF
len: 12; j_gene: TRBJ2-7; v_gene: TRBV27; CDR3aa: ASTSLVGQAGQY
len: 10; j_gene: TRBJ1-6; v_gene: TRBV19; CDR3aa: ASSIGGGHLH
len: 13; j_gene: TRBJ1-5; v_gene: TRBV2; CDR3aa: ASSKEGQGDQPQH
len: 13; j_gene: TRBJ2-5; v_gene: TRBV9; CDR3aa: ASSNRQGDWETQY
len: 13; j_gene: TRBJ2-3; v_gene: TRBV5-1; CDR3aa: ASSFLAGGTDTQY
len: 12; j_gene: TRBJ1-5; v_gene: TRBV19; CDR3aa: ASRPLGGNQPQH
len: 20; j_gene: TRBJ1-5; v_gene: TRBV4-3; CDR3aa: ASSQDWWVSGRGSYSNQPQH
len: 12; j_gene: TRBJ1-2; v_gene: TRBV11-2; CDR3aa: ASSFTEGSYGYT
len: 14; j_gene: TRBJ2-2; v_gene: TRBV11-2; CDR3aa: ASSLAEGSNTGELF
len: 13; j_gene: TRBJ1-3; v_gene: TRBV6-1; CDR3aa: ASSEGASSGNTIY
len: 15; j_gene: TRBJ2-1; v_gene: TRBV5-1; CDR3aa: ASSSALNRDFNNEQF
len: 13; j_gene: TRBJ1-2; v_gene: TRBV5-6; CDR3aa: ASSLGDRGGYGYT